This T cell receptor (beta chain) appears in the sequencing data of a study of human T cells and chemical hapten exposure. Sample time point: patch test 2, 6 weeks after DPC sensitization. This sample's treatment: therapeutic diphenylcyclopropenone sensitization with weekly scalp DPC. Total RNA was extracted from unfractionated whole blood. Blood draws came first, before each patch test. The CDR3 spans 16 residues. The germline V gene has CDR1 MNHNY and CDR2 SVGAGI (reference sequence). The V end was cut by 7 bases, the J end by 1 base, with 19 bases between. This clonotype was recorded only once. What it binds is unknown. Study-level points and caveats: Donors, who had alopecia, may show an immune response that differs from healthy people's.

Per the study methods: A per-sample median of around 100,000 TCRs was observed, with counts ranging from about 23,224 to 690,600. TCRdb re-called the RACE reads with MiXCR, one entry per CDR3 protein. The V and J calls and clone size are TCRdb's, not the authors'. Of roughly 42,000 distinct CDR3 sequences in the sample, approximately 9.5% were seen once. This specimen was whole blood, taken in connection with sensitization to the hapten diphenylcyclopropenone (DPC). The rearrangement joins TRBV6-6 to TRBJ1-1; D is unresolved. The clonotype was recovered from a woman in her 30s with alopecia areata. Some clones in this sample may be carry-over from other donors' samples. Written as DNA, the CDR3 is TGTGCCAGCATAGACTCTTTCACGCTATCGAACACTGAAGCTTTCTTT. It yields the protein CASIDSFTLSNTEAFF.